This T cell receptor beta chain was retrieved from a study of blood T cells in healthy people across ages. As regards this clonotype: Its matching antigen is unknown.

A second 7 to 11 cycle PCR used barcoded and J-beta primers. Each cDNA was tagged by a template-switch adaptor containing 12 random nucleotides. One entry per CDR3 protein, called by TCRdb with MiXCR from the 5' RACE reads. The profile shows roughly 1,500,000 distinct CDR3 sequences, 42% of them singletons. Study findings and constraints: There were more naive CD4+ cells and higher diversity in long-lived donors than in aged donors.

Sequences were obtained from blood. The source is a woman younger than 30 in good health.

CDR3 in amino acids: CASSPPDKLAKNIQYF. DNA for the CDR3: TGTGCCAGCTCACCACCAGACAAGCTAGCCAAAAACATTCAGTACTTC. V usage is TRBV18 and J usage is TRBJ2-4, with D unclear. V was clipped by 0 bases and J by 0 bases, with 9 bases between them. This CDR3 has 16 residues. The germline CDR1 and CDR2 sequences are KGHSH and LQKENI.